The clone carrying this TCR beta chain was found many times. V shed 4 bases and J shed 7 bases, with 13 bases lying between them. Looked up from germline, CDR1 is MGHDK and CDR2 is SYGVNS. This CDR3 region has 13 residues. The data stem from a study of T-cell reconstitution after alpha-beta-depleted transplantation in children. Molecular barcoding with unique molecular identifiers was used for the TCRbeta library. One entry per CDR3 protein results from TCRdb running MiXCR on the PCR reads. The repertoire holds about 610,000 distinct CDR3 sequences, with about 10% as singletons. The source was PBMCs from the stem cell graft donor, collected from the stem cell graft. The sequence derives from a human donor who donated a stem cell graft to a child with acute myeloid leukemia. The rearrangement links TRBV25-1 to TRBJ1-1; a possible D gene is TRBD1 (6 bases). Here the CDR3 reads CASSGTPGVEAFF. The CDR3 coding sequence is TGTGCCAGCAGTGGTACCCCAGGGGTTGAAGCTTTCTTT. The whole variable domain, remainder taken from reference TRBV25-1 and TRBJ1-1, is EADIYQTPRYLVIGTGKKITLECSQTMGHDKMYWYQQDPGMELHLIHYSYGVNSTEKGDLSSESTVSRIRTEHFPLTLESARPSHTSQYLCASSGTPGVEAFFGQGTRLTVV.